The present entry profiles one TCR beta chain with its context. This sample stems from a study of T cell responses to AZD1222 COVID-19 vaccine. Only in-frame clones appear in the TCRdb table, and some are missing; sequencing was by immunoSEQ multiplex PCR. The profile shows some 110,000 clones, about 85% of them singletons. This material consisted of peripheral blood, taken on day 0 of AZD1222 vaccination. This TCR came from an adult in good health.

The CDR3 sequence is CASTPGTGNTEAFF. The CDR3 DNA follows: TGTGCCAGCACCCCCGGGACAGGGAACACTGAAGCTTTCTTT. This sequence joins TRBV9 and TRBJ1-1, with 8 bases fitting TRBD1. J lost 1 base, V lost 6 bases, and 5 bases had no gene match. This CDR3 has 14 residues. The germline V gene encodes CDR1 SGDLS and CDR2 YYNGEE.